This is a list of T cell receptor beta chains from one sample in a study of T cell changes during pregnancy in multiple sclerosis. Produced via immunoSEQ multiplex PCR; TCRdb's table is partial and in-frame only. The data contain 68,000 or so clones, 75% to 95% of them singletons. The input for sequencing was peripheral blood, taken in the second trimester of pregnancy. The receptors stem from a female donor with multiple sclerosis, enrolled in a pregnancy study. Each CDR3 is given without its conserved first and last residue. Fields, in order: V gene, J gene, CDR3 protein.

TRBV18	TRBJ2-1	ASSPGQSSYNEQF
TRBV4-3	TRBJ2-3	ASSQSTSLSGDTQY
TRBV7-9	TRBJ1-1	ASSSYRDQARGGTEAF
TRBV11-2	TRBJ1-1	ASSFDRVGVEAF
TRBV30	TRBJ1-1	AWSVVQGGAEAF
TRBV4-1	TRBJ2-3	ASSRPSGGTDTQY
TRBV6-1	TRBJ2-1	ASSELLAGGLPVSNEQF
TRBV14	TRBJ1-2	ASSQGSDSYYGYT
TRBV21-1	TRBJ2-2	ASSNREGGTGELF
TRBV18	TRBJ1-1	ASSPYPTNTEAF
TRBV6-5	TRBJ1-2	ASSEGGSNYGYT
TRBV6-5	TRBJ1-5	ASSRRGQNQPQH
TRBV19	TRBJ1-1	ASSIGLIGTEAF
TRBV19	TRBJ2-7	ASSRGKITYEQY
TRBV13	TRBJ1-2	ASSTGQGSGYT
TRBV25-1	TRBJ2-3	ARGRGADTQY
TRBV7-6	TRBJ1-1	ASSLDRGGEAF
TRBV5-1	TRBJ1-4	ASSLIGPGEEKLF
TRBV9	TRBJ2-1	ASSVESGGSNEQF
TRBV5-6	TRBJ1-1	ASSFPGQLTNTEAF
TRBV13	TRBJ1-4	ASSLVNGGGSDGRLF
TRBV25-1	TRBJ2-7	ARRDREPYEQY
TRBV6-1	TRBJ1-4	ASSEGATNEKLF
TRBV11-1	TRBJ1-3	ASSARPGSGNTIY
TRBV11-2	TRBJ1-2	ASSLDRGPGGYT
TRBV30	TRBJ2-1	AWSVETGTYNEQF
TRBV6-5	TRBJ1-1	ASTNPPENTEAF
TRBV5-4	TRBJ1-2	ASSLDDFRGGYT
TRBV29-1	TRBJ2-5	SVWRYETQY
TRBV7-9	TRBJ1-1	ASSSYRARNTEAF
TRBV7-8	TRBJ1-2	ASSFQGNYGYT